This T cell receptor beta chain is drawn from a study of molecular identifiers for immune sequencing clone quantification. Findings of the study overall: In CMV-specific effectors, clones above 20 copies held over 98% of molecules; naive, under 1%. Spiked Jurkat TCR RNA equivalent to one cell reportedly surfaced among some 1 million naive cells.

CDR1 MNHEY and CDR2 SMNVEV come from the germline V gene (reference sequence). Trimming removed 5 bases from V and 2 bases from J; junction bases left unmatched: 8. This CDR3 comprises 16 residues. In its sample, this clonotype was seen many times. Its specificity is unknown. In preparing bulk TCR libraries, previously described methods and listed TCR primers were used. TCRdb redid the calling of the PCR reads with MiXCR, one entry per CDR3 protein. The sample has roughly 90,000 distinct CDR3 sequences, over 15% seen once; the top ten hold around 0.88%. Using 10%, 30% or 50% RNA, naive CD8 libraries were derived from around 20,000 to 1,000,000 sorted cells.

This chain uses TRBV27 with TRBJ2-7; 11 bases fit TRBD2. The sequence was obtained from a human donor in good health. Some libraries in this study had Jurkat cell RNA spiked in. The sample taken for sequencing was naive CD8+ T cells from blood, with Jurkat cell RNA spiked in. Specified subset: FACS-sorted CD8+CD4-CCR7+CD45RA+ naive T cells. The CDR3 bases are TGTGCCAGCAGTCCTACCTTAGCGGGGGGGGCCTACGAGCAGTACTTC. This encodes CASSPTLAGGAYEQYF.